This T cell receptor beta chain emerged from a study of OX40 agonist ivuxolimab in advanced cancers. Background on the study: Every 2 weeks, patients got intravenous ivuxolimab at one of six dose levels (0.01-10 mg/kg). Study observations and caveats: The CD4+ and CD8+ T cells in the blood had expanded clonally by week 6 at 0.1 to 3.0 mg/kg. Undetermined was the antigen specificity of the expanded peripheral T cells.

To note about this clone: Its target is not known.

The CDR3 is 13 amino acids. V lost 3 bases, J lost 0 bases, and 6 bases lay in between. CDR1 SGDLS and CDR2 YYNGEE come from the germline V gene. The table came from immunoSEQ multiplex PCR; TCRdb's copy has only in-frame clones and leaves some out. Of 45,000 to 55,000 clones in the sample, roughly 88% were seen once. This clonotype originated in an adult with an advanced solid tumor such as melanoma, head and neck, liver or kidney cancer. Sample: CD4+ or CD8+ T cells sorted from blood, taken in a trial of the OX40 agonist ivuxolimab. The rearrangement uses TRBV9 and TRBJ1-1; a weak D match, TRBD1 (6 bases). The CDR3 loop reads CASSAGVNTEAFF. In DNA form, the CDR3 reads TGTGCCAGCAGCGCAGGGGTGAACACTGAAGCTTTCTTT.